The clone carrying this TCR beta chain was detected many times. The antigen is undetermined. This specimen comes from a study of T cells in Graves' hyperthyroidism and ophthalmopathy. Study outcomes and limitations: Expanded thyroid clonotypes (above 0.001) were mostly also found in blood. Stable hyperthyroidism and ophthalmopathy were separated using 13 V-J signatures.

TCR beta CDR3 sequences were amplified from RNA transcripts. HTBI primers were used for first-round RT-PCR of the TCR CDR3. TCRdb itself ran the multiplex PCR reads through MiXCR, one entry per CDR3 protein. The profile shows approximately 520,000 distinct CDR3 sequences, roughly 20% of them singletons. The hyperthyroidism was newly diagnosed and had lasted under 2 months; the patients were aged 18 to 65. The germline V gene encodes CDR1 MNHEY and CDR2 SVGAGI. V was cut by 4 bases and J by 5 bases, with 17 bases left in between. The CDR3 runs to 15 residues. Specimen: blood. The chain has TRBV6-5 and TRBJ2-5; D not certain. The sequence was collected from a man younger than 35 with Graves' hyperthyroidism. CDR3 protein: CASSSAVGPRETQYF. CDR3 sequence (DNA): TGTGCCAGCAGTTCCGCCGTCGGGCCGAGGGAGACCCAGTACTTC.